This TCR beta chain came from a study of T cell responses to AZD1222 COVID-19 vaccine. Whole-study findings and limits: Spike-specific TCR repertoires showed rising breadth and depth after two AZD1222 doses. Unmutated variant regions are reportedly the target of nearly half of TCRs that are spike-specific.

A remark on this clone: Its cognate antigen is unknown.

The germline gives CDR1 WNHNN, CDR2 SYGVQD (reference sequence). Losses at the gene ends were 0 bases for V and 2 bases for J; bases not matched to a gene: 2. CDR3 size: 16 residues. Profiled with immunoSEQ multiplex PCR; TCRdb holds only in-frame clones, not every one. The sample lists 150,000 to 200,000 clones, approximately 89% occurring once. The source was peripheral blood, collected 28 days after the second AZD1222 dose. The genes are TRBV10-1 and TRBJ2-5; 11 nucleotides line up with TRBD2. This receptor was taken from an adult who received the AZD1222 COVID-19 vaccine. The DNA for the CDR3 is TGCGCCAGCAGTGAGTCTTCTAGCGGGGGGCAAGAGACCCAGTACTTC. It yields the protein CASSESSSGGQETQYF.